This TCR beta chain was identified in a study of Graves' ophthalmopathy and Graves' hyperthyroidism. This clonotype turned up a few times. As yet, its antigen is unknown. The study, taken as a whole, reports: A 13-signature model separated ophthalmopathy from stable hyperthyroidism, about 91% sensitivity, around 79% specificity. In predicting ophthalmopathy progression, the model reached over 55% sensitivity and roughly 74% specificity. Detection in blood was also observed for most expanded thyroid clonotypes above 0.001 frequency.

RNA transcripts were the source from which TCR beta CDR3 regions were amplified. HTBI primers were employed in first-round RT-PCR, then a second-round multiplex PCR followed. One entry per CDR3 protein, called by TCRdb with MiXCR from the multiplex PCR reads. The data show about 380,000 distinct CDR3 sequences, 15% seen once. Reliance was placed on clinical symptoms, serum thyroxine, TRAb, thyroid ultrasound and orbital computed tomography for diagnosis. CDR1 and CDR2 from the germline V gene are KGHSH and LQKENI. The CDR3 is made up of 14 amino acids. The V and J ends lost 4 bases and 4 bases respectively, with 13 bases between them.

Sequenced material: peripheral blood. The rearrangement links TRBV18 to TRBJ1-2, with D perhaps TRBD1 (5 bases). The sequence derives from a woman younger than 35 with stable Graves' hyperthyroidism. The CDR3 DNA sequence: TGTGCCAGCTCACTAAGCCGGGACGGCTATGGCTACACCTTC. Its protein product is CASSLSRDGYGYTF.